Sequencing of this T cell receptor beta chain was carried out in a study of ipilimumab plus nivolumab after autologous stem cell transplantation. As for the study in general: Typical patient got 5 or 6 ipilimumab doses and about eight nivolumab doses (median). The myeloma cohort included high-risk transplant-naive patients and patients relapsing within 3 years of a first autologous transplant.

Of note for this clone: Its antigen is currently unknown.

The CDR3 is made up of 12 amino acids. Germline V gene sequence: CDR1 SGHRS, CDR2 YFSETQ. V lost 2 bases, J lost 4 bases, and 5 bases lay in between. Study observations and caveats: The authors say TCR, Treg and microbiome findings warrant further study.

Checkpoint therapy with ipilimumab 1 mg/kg began 14 to 28 days after transplant. The method was immunoSEQ multiplex PCR; TCRdb's version includes in-frame clones alone and lacks a portion of them. In the table there are 4,500 to 5,000 clones, around four fifths of which are singletons. The chain joins TRBV5-1 to TRBJ2-3, with D hard to call. The receptor was isolated from a male donor with multiple myeloma. The sequences come from PBMCs, collected in a trial of ipilimumab plus nivolumab as post-transplant consolidation. Written as DNA, the CDR3 is TGCGCCAGCAGCTTCGAGTCAGATACGCAGTATTTT. Translated: CASSFESDTQYF.